The clone carrying this T cell receptor (beta chain) was detected many times. What it binds is unknown. This record belongs to a study of regulatory T cells in long-lasting Graves disease. Notes on the study in general: Newly diagnosed Graves' patients had higher TCR diversity than persistent ones.

Building of the TCR beta libraries involved iRepertoire HTBI primers and Arm-PCR of CDR3 regions. MiXCR, run by TCRdb on the multiplex PCR reads, gives a single entry per CDR3 protein. Counted here are roughly 520,000 distinct CDR3 sequences, 9.5% to 15% occurring once; the ten biggest clones make up 8.9%. Time point described: newly diagnosed GD, antithyroid drugs for less than 3 months. PBMC-derived RNA was used for the TCR library. CDR3 length equals 16 residues. The ends were cut back, 0 bases at V and 6 bases at J, with 16 bases in the middle. The germline V gene has CDR1 SGDLS and CDR2 YYNGEE. The same sample was also used in a study of T cells in Graves' hyperthyroidism and ophthalmopathy.

V is TRBV9 and J is TRBJ2-1; D not resolved. The specimen comprised peripheral blood mononuclear cells (PBMCs), sampled at new diagnosis, from a patient treated with antithyroid drugs. The TCR was taken from a woman aged 30 to 39 with Graves disease. CDR3 in DNA: TGTGCCAGCAGCGTAGTTCTCCCCGAGTGCTGCAATGAGCAGTTCTTC. Its protein product is CASSVVLPECCNEQFF.